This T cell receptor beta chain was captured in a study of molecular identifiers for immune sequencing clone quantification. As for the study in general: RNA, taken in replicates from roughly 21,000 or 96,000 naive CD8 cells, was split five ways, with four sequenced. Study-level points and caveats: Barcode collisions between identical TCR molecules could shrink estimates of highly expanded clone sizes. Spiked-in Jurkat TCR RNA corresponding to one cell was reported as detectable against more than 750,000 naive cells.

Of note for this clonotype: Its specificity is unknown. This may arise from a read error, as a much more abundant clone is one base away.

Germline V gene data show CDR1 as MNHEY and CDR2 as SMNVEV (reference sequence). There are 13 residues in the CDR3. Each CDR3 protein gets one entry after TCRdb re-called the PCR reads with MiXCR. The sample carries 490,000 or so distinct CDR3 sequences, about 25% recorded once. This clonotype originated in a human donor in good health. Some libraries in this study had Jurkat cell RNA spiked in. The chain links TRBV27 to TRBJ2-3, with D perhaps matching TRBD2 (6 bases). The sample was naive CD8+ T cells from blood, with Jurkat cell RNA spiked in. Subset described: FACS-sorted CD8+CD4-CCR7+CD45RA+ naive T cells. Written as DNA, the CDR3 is TGTGCCAGCAGTACACTAGCCACAGATACGCGGTATTTT. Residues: CASSTLATDTRYF.